A single T cell receptor (beta chain) is shown here with its context. The antigen is undetermined. The record originates from a study of memory B cells and T cells in multiple sclerosis. CFSE-dim autoproliferating and CFSE-high non-proliferating T cells from unstimulated culture were sequenced separately. Cultures began with roughly 5x10^7 CFSE-labeled PBMCs, unstimulated for 7 days, with replicate wells pooled. Sequencing used immunoSEQ multiplex PCR; TCRdb keeps in-frame clones, though not all of them. Of about 42,000 clones listed, about four fifths are singletons. J lost 6 bases, V lost 4 bases, and 8 bases had no gene match. The V gene's germline CDR1 is KGHSH and CDR2 LQKENI. The CDR3 is 14 amino acids.

The chain links TRBV18 to TRBJ2-7; TRBD1 matches at 8 bases. The TCR sequence derives from a human donor with multiple sclerosis. Sequenced sample: PBMCs from blood kept in culture. CDR3 protein: CASSLVGQGVEQYF. The DNA for the CDR3 is TGTGCCAGCTCACTAGTCGGACAGGGAGTCGAGCAGTACTTC.